This T cell receptor beta chain was obtained from a study of blood T cells in healthy people across ages. Study conclusions and caveats: The percentage of naive T cells correlated strongly with TCR beta diversity. Fewer expanded clones and more diversity marked long-lived versus aged donors.

Between the trimmed V and J ends, which lost 3 bases and 1 base, there was a span of 9 bases. In germline, CDR1 is KGHSH, CDR2 LQKENI. The CDR3 is 14 residues long. Then a second PCR, running about 6 to 12 cycles, was carried out with a sample-barcoded 5' primer and a J-beta primer mix. Tags on each cDNA molecule came from a template-switch adaptor with 12 random nucleotides. Per sample, CDR3-containing paired-end reads numbered at least 2.5 million. One entry per CDR3 protein, called by TCRdb with MiXCR from the 5' RACE reads. The table records 540,000 or so distinct CDR3 sequences, around 50% of them present only once. With respect to this clonotype: Antigen specificity is unknown.

This TCR derives from a man older than 75 in good health. Input material: blood. The gene calls are TRBV18 and TRBJ1-1, with D maybe TRBD1 (5 bases). The CDR3 sequence is CASSPAGENTEAFF. Written as DNA, the CDR3 is TGTGCCAGCTCACCTGCGGGGGAGAACACTGAAGCTTTCTTT.